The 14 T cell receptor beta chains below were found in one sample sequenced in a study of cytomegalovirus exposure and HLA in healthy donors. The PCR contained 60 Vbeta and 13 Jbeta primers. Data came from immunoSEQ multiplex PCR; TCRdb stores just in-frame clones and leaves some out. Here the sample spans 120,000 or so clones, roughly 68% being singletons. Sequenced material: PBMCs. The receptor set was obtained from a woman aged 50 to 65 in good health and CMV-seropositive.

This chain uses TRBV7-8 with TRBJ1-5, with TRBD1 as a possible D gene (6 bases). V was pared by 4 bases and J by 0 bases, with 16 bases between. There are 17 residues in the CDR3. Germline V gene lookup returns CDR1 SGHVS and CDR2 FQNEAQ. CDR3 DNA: TGTGCCAGCAGCTCTAGGGGGACACCGTATAGCAATCAGCCCCAGCATTTT. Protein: CASSSRGTPYSNQPQHF.

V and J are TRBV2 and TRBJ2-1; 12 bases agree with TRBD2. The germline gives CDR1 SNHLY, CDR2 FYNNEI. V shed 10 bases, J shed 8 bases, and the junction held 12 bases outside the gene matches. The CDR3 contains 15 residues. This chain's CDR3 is CATQRGLAGGHEQFF. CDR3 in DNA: TGTGCCACTCAAAGGGGGCTAGCGGGGGGGCATGAGCAGTTCTTC.

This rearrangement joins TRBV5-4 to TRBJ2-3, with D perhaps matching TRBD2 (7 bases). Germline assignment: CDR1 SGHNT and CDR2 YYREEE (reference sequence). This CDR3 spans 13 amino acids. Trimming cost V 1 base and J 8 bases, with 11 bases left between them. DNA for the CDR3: TGTGCCAGCAGCTTGAGGGGGGGTGGTACGCAGTATTTT. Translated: CASSLRGGGTQYF.

CDR3 region: CASSLRGLGNQPQHF. The CDR3 DNA is TGTGCCAGTAGTCTGAGGGGGTTGGGCAATCAGCCCCAGCATTTT. The V and J genes are TRBV19 and TRBJ1-5; D may be TRBD1 (6 bases). V was clipped by 5 bases and J by 2 bases, with 13 bases between them. Per germline, CDR1 LNHDA and CDR2 SQIVND (reference sequence). This CDR3 is 15 amino acids long.

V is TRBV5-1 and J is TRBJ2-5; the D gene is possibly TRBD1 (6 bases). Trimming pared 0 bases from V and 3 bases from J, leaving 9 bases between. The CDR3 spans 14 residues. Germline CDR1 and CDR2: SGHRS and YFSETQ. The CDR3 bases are TGCGCCAGCAGCTTGGGGGACATCAAAGAGACCCAGTACTTC. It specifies CASSLGDIKETQYF.

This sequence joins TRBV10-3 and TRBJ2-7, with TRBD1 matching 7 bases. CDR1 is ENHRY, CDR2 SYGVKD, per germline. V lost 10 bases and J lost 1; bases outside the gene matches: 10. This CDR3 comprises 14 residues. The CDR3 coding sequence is TGTGCCACCGCCGCGACAGGGCATTCCTACGAGCAGTACTTC. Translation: CATAATGHSYEQYF.

As DNA, the CDR3 is TGCGCCAGCAGCTTGGAAAGGACACAAGAGACCCAGTACTTC. This codes for CASSLERTQETQYF. The chain is built from TRBV5-1 and TRBJ2-5; D possibly corresponds to TRBD1 (5 bases). V was cut by 0 bases and J by 2 bases, with 8 bases left in between. The CDR3 spans 14 residues. The germline V gene encodes CDR1 SGHRS and CDR2 YFSETQ.

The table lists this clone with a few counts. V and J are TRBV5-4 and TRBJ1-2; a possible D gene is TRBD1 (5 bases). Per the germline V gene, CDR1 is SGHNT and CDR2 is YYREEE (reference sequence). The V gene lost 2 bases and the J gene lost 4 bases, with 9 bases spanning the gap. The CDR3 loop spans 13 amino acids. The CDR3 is CASSFSRAYGYTF. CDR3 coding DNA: TGTGCCAGCAGCTTCTCCAGGGCCTATGGCTACACCTTC.

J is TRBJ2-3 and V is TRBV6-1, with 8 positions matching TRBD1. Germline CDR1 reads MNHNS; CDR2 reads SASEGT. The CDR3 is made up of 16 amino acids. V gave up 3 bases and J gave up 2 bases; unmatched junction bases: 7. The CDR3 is CASSETPGGPTDTQYF. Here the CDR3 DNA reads TGTGCCAGCAGTGAGACCCCAGGGGGCCCCACAGATACGCAGTATTTT.

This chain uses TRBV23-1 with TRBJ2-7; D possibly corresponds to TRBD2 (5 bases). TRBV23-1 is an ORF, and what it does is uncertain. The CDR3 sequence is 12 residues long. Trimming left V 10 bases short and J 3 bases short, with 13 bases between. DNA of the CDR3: TGCGCCACTCGGGAAGGGTGCTACGAGCAGTACTTC. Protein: CATREGCYEQYF.

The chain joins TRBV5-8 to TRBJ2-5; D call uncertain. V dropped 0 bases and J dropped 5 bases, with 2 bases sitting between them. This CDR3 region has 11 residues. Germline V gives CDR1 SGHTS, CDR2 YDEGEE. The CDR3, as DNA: TGTGCCAGCAGCTTGGCGGAGACCCAGTACTTC. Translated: CASSLAETQYF.

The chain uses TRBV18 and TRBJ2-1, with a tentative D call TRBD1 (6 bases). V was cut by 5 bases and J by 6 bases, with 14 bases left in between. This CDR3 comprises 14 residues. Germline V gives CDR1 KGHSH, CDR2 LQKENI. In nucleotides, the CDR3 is TGTGCCAGCTCATCTGGACAGTTGGTCAATGAGCAGTTCTTC. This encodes CASSSGQLVNEQFF.

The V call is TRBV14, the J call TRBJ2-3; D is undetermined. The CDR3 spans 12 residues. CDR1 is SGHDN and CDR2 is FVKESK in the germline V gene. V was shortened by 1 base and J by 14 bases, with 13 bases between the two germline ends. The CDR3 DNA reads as TGTGCCAGCAGCCAAGGTCCGGGTTTCGGGTATTTT. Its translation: CASSQGPGFGYF. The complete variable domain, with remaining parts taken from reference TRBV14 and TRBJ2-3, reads EAGVTQFPSHSVIEKGQTVTLRCDPISGHDNLYWYRRVMGKEIKFLLHFVKESKQDESGMPNNRFLAERTGGTYSTLKVQPAELEDSGVYFCASSQGPGFGYFGPGTRLTVL.

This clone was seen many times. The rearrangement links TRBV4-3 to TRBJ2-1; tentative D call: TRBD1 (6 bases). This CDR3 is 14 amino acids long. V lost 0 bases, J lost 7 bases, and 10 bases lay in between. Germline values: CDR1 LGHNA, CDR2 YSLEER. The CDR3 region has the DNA TGCGCCAGCAGCCAAGAAGGGGGTTGGAATGAGCAGTTCTTC. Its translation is CASSQEGGWNEQFF.